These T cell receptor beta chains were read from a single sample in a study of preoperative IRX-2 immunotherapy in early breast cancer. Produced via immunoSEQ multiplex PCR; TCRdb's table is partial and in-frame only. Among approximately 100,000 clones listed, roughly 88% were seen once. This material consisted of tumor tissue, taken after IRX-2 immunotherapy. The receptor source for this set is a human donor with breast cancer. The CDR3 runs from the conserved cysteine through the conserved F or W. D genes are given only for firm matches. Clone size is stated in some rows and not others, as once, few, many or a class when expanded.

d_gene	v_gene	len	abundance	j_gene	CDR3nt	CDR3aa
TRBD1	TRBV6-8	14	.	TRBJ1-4	TGTGCCACCCACGGGGCCAGGGGGGATGAAAAACTGTTTTTT	CATHGARGDEKLFF
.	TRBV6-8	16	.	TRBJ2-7	TGTGCCAGCAGTGACCGTGGGGGAGGACAGCCCTACGAGCAGTACTTC	CASSDRGGGQPYEQYF
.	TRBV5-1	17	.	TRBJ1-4	TGCGCCAGCAGCTTGGCCGGGCAGGTTATCGGTAATGAAAAACTGTTTTTT	CASSLAGQVIGNEKLFF
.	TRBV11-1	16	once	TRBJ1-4	TGTGCCAGCAGCTCCGGGGACGCCGGGAGTAATGAAAAACTGTTTTTT	CASSSGDAGSNEKLFF
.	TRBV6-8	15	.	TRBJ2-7	TGTGCCAGCAGTTCTGGACAGCTTAGCTCCTACGAGCAGTACTTC	CASSSGQLSSYEQYF
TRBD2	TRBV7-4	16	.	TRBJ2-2	TGTGCCAGCAGCTCCCCGGGACTAGTGAACACCGGGGAGCTGTTTTTT	CASSSPGLVNTGELFF
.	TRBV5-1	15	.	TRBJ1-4	TGCGCCAGCAGCGCCCCTGGGGCGACTAATGAAAAACTGTTTTTT	CASSAPGATNEKLFF
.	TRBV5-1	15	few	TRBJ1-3	TGCGCCAGCAGTTCGACAGACTTCTCTGGAAACACCATATATTTT	CASSSTDFSGNTIYF
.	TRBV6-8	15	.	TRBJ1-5	TGTGCCAGCAGGACAGCAGGTTTGGGCAATCAGCCCCAGCATTTT	CASRTAGLGNQPQHF
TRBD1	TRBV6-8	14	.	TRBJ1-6	TGTGCCAGCAGTGCCGACAGGGGAGATTCACCCCTCCACTTT	CASSADRGDSPLHF
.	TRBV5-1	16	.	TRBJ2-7	TGCGCCAGCAGCTTGATGGGCAGCCAACACTCCTACGAGCAGTACTTC	CASSLMGSQHSYEQYF
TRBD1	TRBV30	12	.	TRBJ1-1	TGTGCCTCCGACAGGGGGGACACTGAAGCTTTCTTT	CASDRGDTEAFF
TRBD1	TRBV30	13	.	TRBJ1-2	TGTGCCTGGAGTGGAACTACAGGGGCTGGCTACACCTTC	CAWSGTTGAGYTF
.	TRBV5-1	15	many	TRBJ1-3	TGCGCCAGCAGCTTGGCCCAGGGAATGGGAAACACCATATATTTT	CASSLAQGMGNTIYF
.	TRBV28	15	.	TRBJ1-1	TGTGCCAGCAGGGCGCAGGGGACGTGGAACACTGAAGCTTTCTTT	CASRAQGTWNTEAFF
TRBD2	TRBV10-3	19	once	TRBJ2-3	TGTGCCATCAGTGAGTCGCTTGCGGGAGGGGTTTTCCGCACAGATACGCAGTATTTT	CAISESLAGGVFRTDTQYF
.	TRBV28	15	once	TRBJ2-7	TGTGCCAGCAGTTTATACCCTGACGGGACCTACGAGCAGTACTTC	CASSLYPDGTYEQYF
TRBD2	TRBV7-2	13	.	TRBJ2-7	TGTGCTAGCGGGAACGGGGTAGGCTACGAGCAGTACTTC	CASGNGVGYEQYF
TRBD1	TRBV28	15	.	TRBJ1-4	TGTGCCAGCAGTTACGTGACAGGGAGGAACGAAAAACTGTTTTTT	CASSYVTGRNEKLFF
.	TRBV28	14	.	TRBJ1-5	TGTGCCAGCCTCCTTCCGAGGGGGGATCAGCCCCAGCATTTT	CASLLPRGDQPQHF
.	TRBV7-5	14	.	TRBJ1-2	TGTGCCAGCTACTCTGACAGGGGTCGGTATGGCTACACCTTC	CASYSDRGRYGYTF
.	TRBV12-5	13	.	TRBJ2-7	TGTGCTAGTGCCCTGGACAGCTCCTACGAGCAGTACTTC	CASALDSSYEQYF
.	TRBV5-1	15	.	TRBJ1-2	TGCGCCAGCAGCCTAGCGGCAGGGACGCCCTATGGCTACACCTTC	CASSLAAGTPYGYTF
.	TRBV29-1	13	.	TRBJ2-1	TGCAGCGGATCGGGGGGCACCCGGGATGAGCAGTTCTTC	CSGSGGTRDEQFF
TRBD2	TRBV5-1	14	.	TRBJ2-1	TGCGCCAGCTCTAGCGGGAGTCTGGGCAATGAGCAGTTCTTC	CASSSGSLGNEQFF
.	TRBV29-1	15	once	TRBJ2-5	TGCAGCGTTCAACCCCGAGGGGGAGTCCGAGAGACCCAGTACTTC	CSVQPRGGVRETQYF
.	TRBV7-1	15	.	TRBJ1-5	TGTGCCAGCAGCCAAGAGGATGGCAACAATCAGCCCCAGCATTTT	CASSQEDGNNQPQHF
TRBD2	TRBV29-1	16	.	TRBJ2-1	TGCAGCGTTGATGATTTTCTAGCGGGAGAGCTCGATGAGCAGTTCTTC	CSVDDFLAGELDEQFF
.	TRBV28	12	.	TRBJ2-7	TGTGCCAGCAGACCTCTTAGGGGGGAGCAGTACTTC	CASRPLRGEQYF
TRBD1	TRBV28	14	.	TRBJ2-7	TGTGCCAGCAGTTCCCGTACAGGGGACTACGAGCAGTACTTC	CASSSRTGDYEQYF
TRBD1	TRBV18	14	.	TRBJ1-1	TGTGCCAGCTCACCAGACAGGGGGAACGGAAAAGCTTTCTTT	CASSPDRGNGKAFF
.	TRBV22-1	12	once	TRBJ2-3	TGTGCCAGCAGTGAGGGCCGAGATACGCAGTATTTT	CASSEGRDTQYF
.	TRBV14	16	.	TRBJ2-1	TGTGCCAGCAGCCTTAAGGGGCGGGCATCCTACAATGAGCAGTTCTTC	CASSLKGRASYNEQFF
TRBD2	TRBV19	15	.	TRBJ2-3	TGTGCCAGTAGTTTAGCGGGAGTGGGTACAGATACGCAGTATTTT	CASSLAGVGTDTQYF
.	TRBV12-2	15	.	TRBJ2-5	TGTGCAAGTCGCCGAGGGGGGACAGGGTTAGAGACCCAGTACTTC	CASRRGGTGLETQYF
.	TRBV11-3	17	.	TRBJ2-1	TGTGCCAGCAGCTTGGGGGGGGCATGGGTGGCCTACAATGAGCAGTTCTTC	CASSLGGAWVAYNEQFF
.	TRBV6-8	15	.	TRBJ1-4	TGTGCCAGCAGTTACTCGTCAGAACGGGGTGAAAAACTGTTTTTT	CASSYSSERGEKLFF
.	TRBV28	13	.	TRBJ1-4	TGTGCCAGCAGTCCCCCGGGGGAGGAAAAACTGTTTTTT	CASSPPGEEKLFF
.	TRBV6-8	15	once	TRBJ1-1	TGTGCCAGCAGCACCGGCCGGCAGGGGCACCCGAATGCTTTCTTT	CASSTGRQGHPNAFF
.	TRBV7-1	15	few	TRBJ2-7	TGTGCCAGCAGCTTAGAAGGGACAATGGAATACGAGCAGTACTTC	CASSLEGTMEYEQYF
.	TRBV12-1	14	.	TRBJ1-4	TGTGCCAGCAGCGGAAATACAACTAATGAAAAACTGTTTTTT	CASSGNTTNEKLFF
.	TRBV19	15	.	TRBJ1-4	TGTGCCAGTAGAACTATACAGGGCGGGGATGAAAAACTGTTTTTT	CASRTIQGGDEKLFF
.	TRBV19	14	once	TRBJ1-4	TGTGCCAGTAGTATGGACCAGGGGACCGAAAAACTGTTTTTT	CASSMDQGTEKLFF
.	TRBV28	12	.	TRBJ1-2	TGTGCCAGCAGTTCGCTGGGCTATGGCTACACCTTC	CASSSLGYGYTF
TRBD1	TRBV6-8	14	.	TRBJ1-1	TGTGCCAGCAGCGGGTCAGGGGGCTGGGCTGAAGCTTTCTTT	CASSGSGGWAEAFF
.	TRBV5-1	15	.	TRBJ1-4	TGCGCCAGCAGCCCAGCACGCCCAACTAATGAAAAACTGTTTTTT	CASSPARPTNEKLFF
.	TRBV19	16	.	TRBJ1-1	TGTGCCAGTAGTATTGAGAGGATCCGGGGGGAGGCTGAAGCTTTCTTT	CASSIERIRGEAEAFF